Included here is one T cell receptor (beta chain) sequence, with context. No antigen is known for it. This sample is drawn from a study of neoadjuvant anti-PD-1 for oral cavity cancer. Across the whole study: Around day 43, patients without progression received a fourth nivolumab dose before surgery. General study points: Pretreatment Treg/Th17 ratio correlated inversely with post-treatment tumor clonality.

Measured with immunoSEQ multiplex PCR; TCRdb has only the in-frame clones, and not every one. The sample shows around 67,000 clones, less than 90% of them seen only once. Time point reported: after neoadjuvant nivolumab, at surgical resection. The ends were cut back, 5 bases at V and 3 bases at J, with 8 bases in the middle. Germline V CDR1 and CDR2: GTSNPN, SVGIG (reference sequence). The CDR3 is made up of 11 amino acids. The TCR sequence derives from a person aged 40-85 years with oral cavity squamous cell carcinoma. The V call is TRBV30, the J call TRBJ2-7; possible D gene TRBD2, 5 bases. Specimen: PBMCs, collected after nivolumab (anti-PD-1) treatment. The CDR3 loop is CAWSRDYEQYF. DNA for the CDR3: TGTGCCTGGTCCCGGGACTACGAGCAGTACTTC.